Listed below are T cell receptor beta chains from one sample, sequenced in a study of blood T cell repertoires in COVID-19. This table comes from immunoSEQ multiplex PCR, and its TCRdb copy is limited to in-frame clones, with some not included. In the table there are about 120,000 clones, more than 70% of which are singletons. Input material: peripheral blood. These receptors all come from a man aged 55 to 69 with acute or convalescent COVID-19. The CDR3 runs from the conserved cysteine through the conserved F or W. The order of the fields is CDR3 length, clone size, D gene, V gene, J gene, CDR3 DNA, CDR3 protein. The D gene is left open where the match is weak. The size field is filled for only some rows; it gives once, few, many or a size class.

cdr3_length: 14; clone_size: NA; d_call: NA; v_call: TRBV6-5; j_call: TRBJ1-6; cdr3_nt: TGTGCCAGCAGCTCACAGGGAAGGGATTCACCCCTCCACTTT; cdr3_aa: CASSSQGRDSPLHF
cdr3_length: 15; clone_size: NA; d_call: NA; v_call: TRBV19; j_call: TRBJ2-7; cdr3_nt: TGTGCCAGTAGCCCCGCTAGGATATCCCCCTACGAGCAGTACTTC; cdr3_aa: CASSPARISPYEQYF
cdr3_length: 14; clone_size: NA; d_call: TRBD2; v_call: TRBV27; j_call: TRBJ2-5; cdr3_nt: TGTGCCAGCAGGCCAACTAGCGGACAAGAGACCCAGTACTTC; cdr3_aa: CASRPTSGQETQYF
cdr3_length: 16; clone_size: few; d_call: TRBD2; v_call: TRBV7-3; j_call: TRBJ2-1; cdr3_nt: TGTGCCAGCAGCTTAACGGCTAGCGGGAGGGCTCGAGAGCAGTTCTTC; cdr3_aa: CASSLTASGRAREQFF
cdr3_length: 16; clone_size: NA; d_call: NA; v_call: TRBV10-3; j_call: TRBJ1-1; cdr3_nt: TGTGCCATCAGTGCAGGGGCTGCACTTATGAACACTGAAGCTTTCTTT; cdr3_aa: CAISAGAALMNTEAFF
cdr3_length: 17; clone_size: NA; d_call: NA; v_call: TRBV28; j_call: TRBJ1-6; cdr3_nt: TGTGCCAGCAGTTTACGCAGGGCACCCTCTAATAATTCACCCCTCCACTTT; cdr3_aa: CASSLRRAPSNNSPLHF
cdr3_length: 16; clone_size: NA; d_call: TRBD1; v_call: TRBV18; j_call: TRBJ1-4; cdr3_nt: TGTGCCAGCTCACCACCCGACAGGGGGTTGTTTGAAAAACTGTTTTTT; cdr3_aa: CASSPPDRGLFEKLFF
cdr3_length: 15; clone_size: NA; d_call: TRBD1; v_call: TRBV6-2/TRBV6-3; j_call: TRBJ2-7; cdr3_nt: TGTGCCAGCAGCCAACTGACAGGGGGCAACCACGAGCAGTACTTC; cdr3_aa: CASSQLTGGNHEQYF
cdr3_length: 14; clone_size: NA; d_call: NA; v_call: TRBV6-4; j_call: TRBJ2-1; cdr3_nt: TGTGCCAGCAGTGAAGAGGGGAGGTCCGGTGAGCAGTTCTTC; cdr3_aa: CASSEEGRSGEQFF
cdr3_length: 15; clone_size: NA; d_call: NA; v_call: TRBV5-1; j_call: TRBJ1-4; cdr3_nt: TGCGCCAGCAGCTTGCAAAAGGGGGTAGAGGAAAAACTGTTTTTT; cdr3_aa: CASSLQKGVEEKLFF
cdr3_length: 14; clone_size: NA; d_call: NA; v_call: TRBV19; j_call: TRBJ2-3; cdr3_nt: TGTGCCACCCGGACTGTGGGGAACACAGATACGCAGTATTTT; cdr3_aa: CATRTVGNTDTQYF
cdr3_length: 15; clone_size: NA; d_call: TRBD1; v_call: TRBV28; j_call: TRBJ1-5; cdr3_nt: TGTGCCAGCAGTTCGGGACAGGGGGTCCATCAGCCCCAGCATTTT; cdr3_aa: CASSSGQGVHQPQHF
cdr3_length: 16; clone_size: NA; d_call: NA; v_call: TRBV10-3; j_call: TRBJ1-2; cdr3_nt: TGTGCCATCAGTGCAGAAAAACAGGCCAGTAACTATGGCTACACCTTC; cdr3_aa: CAISAEKQASNYGYTF
cdr3_length: 16; clone_size: NA; d_call: NA; v_call: TRBV9; j_call: TRBJ2-3; cdr3_nt: TGTGCCAGCAGCGATTGGGGAGGTTTTGGCACAGATACGCAGTATTTT; cdr3_aa: CASSDWGGFGTDTQYF
cdr3_length: 16; clone_size: NA; d_call: TRBD1; v_call: TRBV7-9; j_call: TRBJ2-7; cdr3_nt: TGTGCCAGCAGCTTAGCGCTCGGGACAGGGGCCTACGAGCAGTACTTC; cdr3_aa: CASSLALGTGAYEQYF
cdr3_length: 16; clone_size: NA; d_call: TRBD1; v_call: TRBV6-1; j_call: TRBJ2-7; cdr3_nt: TGTGCCAGCAGTGCCTTGACAGGGGCCATCACCTACGAGCAGTACTTC; cdr3_aa: CASSALTGAITYEQYF
cdr3_length: 16; clone_size: NA; d_call: TRBD1; v_call: TRBV5-1; j_call: TRBJ2-2; cdr3_nt: TGCGCCAGCAGCTTGGGACAGGGGGCAAAAACCGGGGAGCTGTTTTTT; cdr3_aa: CASSLGQGAKTGELFF
cdr3_length: 13; clone_size: NA; d_call: TRBD1; v_call: TRBV28; j_call: TRBJ1-5; cdr3_nt: TGTGCCAGCAGACGGGACAGTAATCAGCCCCAGCATTTT; cdr3_aa: CASRRDSNQPQHF
cdr3_length: 13; clone_size: NA; d_call: NA; v_call: TRBV4-3; j_call: TRBJ2-5; cdr3_nt: TGCGCCAGCAGCCAAGACGACACCGGGACCCAGTACTTC; cdr3_aa: CASSQDDTGTQYF
cdr3_length: 16; clone_size: NA; d_call: TRBD2; v_call: TRBV28; j_call: TRBJ2-2; cdr3_nt: TGTGCCAGCAGTCCCCATGGGAGGGAGTACGGCGGGGAGCTGTTTTTT; cdr3_aa: CASSPHGREYGGELFF
cdr3_length: 16; clone_size: NA; d_call: TRBD1; v_call: TRBV10-1; j_call: TRBJ2-1; cdr3_nt: TGCGCCAGCAGTCCCGGGGCAGGGGGAAGGGACAATGAGCAGTTCTTC; cdr3_aa: CASSPGAGGRDNEQFF
cdr3_length: 15; clone_size: once; d_call: NA; v_call: TRBV7-2; j_call: TRBJ2-5; cdr3_nt: TGTGCCAGCAGCCCTCGGGGTTCCCCAGAGGGGACCCAGTACTTC; cdr3_aa: CASSPRGSPEGTQYF